The clone carrying this T cell receptor beta chain appeared a few times. These data originate in a study of T cell changes during pregnancy in multiple sclerosis. Generated by immunoSEQ multiplex PCR, the TCRdb table keeps only in-frame clones and is missing some. The table has tens of thousands of clones, under 95% seen once. Germline CDR1 is SGHTA and CDR2 is FQGTGA. The CDR3 spans 13 residues. The trim removed 5 bases at V and 8 bases at J, leaving 8 bases unmatched. The source was peripheral blood, collected in the second trimester of pregnancy. The TCR originated in a female donor in good health, enrolled as a control in a pregnancy study. The chain is built from TRBV7-3 and TRBJ1-1; 7 nucleotides align to TRBD1. CDR3 coding DNA: TGTGCCAGCAGCCCTCAGGGGGTACCCGAAGCTTTCTTT. Amino acids: CASSPQGVPEAFF.